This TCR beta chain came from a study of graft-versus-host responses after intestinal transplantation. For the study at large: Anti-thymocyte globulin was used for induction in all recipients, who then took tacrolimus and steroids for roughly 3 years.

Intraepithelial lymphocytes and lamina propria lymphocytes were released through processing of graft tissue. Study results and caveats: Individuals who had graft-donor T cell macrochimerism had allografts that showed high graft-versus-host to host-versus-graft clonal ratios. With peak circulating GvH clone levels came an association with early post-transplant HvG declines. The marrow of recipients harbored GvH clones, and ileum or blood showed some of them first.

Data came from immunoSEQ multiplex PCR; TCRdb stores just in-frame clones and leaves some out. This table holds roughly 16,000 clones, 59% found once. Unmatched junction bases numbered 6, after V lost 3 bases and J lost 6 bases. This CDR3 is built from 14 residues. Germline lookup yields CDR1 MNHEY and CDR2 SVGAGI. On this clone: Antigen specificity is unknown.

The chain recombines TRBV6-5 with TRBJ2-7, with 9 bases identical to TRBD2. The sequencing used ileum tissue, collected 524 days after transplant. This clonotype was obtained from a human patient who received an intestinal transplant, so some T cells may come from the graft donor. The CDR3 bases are TGTGCCAGCAGTTATGTTGCGGGGGGGCTCGAGCAGTACTTC. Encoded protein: CASSYVAGGLEQYF.